The rows below give T cell receptor beta chains drawn from one sample of a study of cytomegalovirus exposure and HLA in healthy donors. Assay: immunoSEQ multiplex PCR; the TCRdb copy retains only in-frame clones and omits some. The profile shows over 250,000 clones, 75% to 90% of them singletons. Sequencing input: PBMCs. All receptors derive from a man in his forties or fifties in good health and CMV-seropositive. Both conserved end residues are part of each CDR3. The D gene is left open where the match is weak. Clone size is not always given. Where it is, it says once, few, many or a class for expanded clones.

j_call v_call clone_size d_call cdr3_aa cdr3_nt
TRBJ1-2 TRBV30 once NA CAWIRSSQNNYGYTF TGTGCCTGGATTCGGAGCAGCCAAAATAACTATGGCTACACCTTC
TRBJ2-3 TRBV27 NA NA CASSSALLTDTQYF TGTGCCAGCAGTTCCGCGCTCCTAACAGATACGCAGTATTTT
TRBJ2-1 TRBV27 NA NA CASTPGWVEQFF TGTGCCAGCACGCCGGGATGGGTTGAGCAGTTCTTC
TRBJ2-7 TRBV5-6 NA NA CASSSVLYEQYF TGTGCCAGCAGCTCCGTACTCTACGAGCAGTACTTC
TRBJ1-6 TRBV9 NA NA CASSVTGMVSPLHF TGTGCCAGCAGCGTTACAGGGATGGTGTCACCCCTCCACTTT
TRBJ1-4 TRBV11-2 NA NA CASTLTPTVRSLFF TGTGCCAGCACCTTAACCCCGACCGTCCGGAGCCTGTTTTTT
TRBJ1-1 TRBV7-9 few TRBD1 CASSGDRKIMNTEAFF TGTGCCAGCAGCGGGGACAGGAAAATTATGAACACTGAAGCTTTCTTT
TRBJ2-4 TRBV7-2 NA TRBD2 CASTLSGKDIQYF TGTGCCAGCACCCTAAGCGGGAAGGACATTCAGTACTTC
TRBJ2-2 TRBV27 NA TRBD1 CASSSRIRDRGHTGELFF TGTGCCAGCAGTTCGAGGATCCGGGACAGGGGGCACACCGGGGAGCTGTTTTTT
TRBJ2-5 TRBV19 once TRBD2 CASSISSGRASETQYF TGTGCCAGTAGTATATCAAGCGGGAGGGCCTCAGAGACCCAGTACTTC
TRBJ2-2 TRBV10-1 NA TRBD2 CASSEWGGIAGTGELFF TGCGCCAGCAGTGAGTGGGGCGGGATAGCGGGGACCGGGGAGCTGTTTTTT
TRBJ2-7 TRBV7-6 NA NA CASSPGSYEQYF TGTGCCAGCAGCCCGGGCTCCTACGAGCAGTACTTC
TRBJ1-2 TRBV25-1 NA NA CASSTGLDGYTF TGTGCCAGCAGTACCGGACTCGACGGCTACACCTTC
TRBJ2-3 TRBV29-1 NA TRBD2 CSVEVSGSISDTQYF TGCAGCGTTGAAGTCAGCGGGAGCATATCAGATACGCAGTATTTT
TRBJ1-2 TRBV5-5 NA NA CASSSSGQTVLYGYTF TGTGCCAGCAGCTCATCTGGACAGACCGTCCTCTATGGCTACACCTTC
TRBJ1-1 TRBV15 NA NA CATSREREGDTEAFF TGTGCCACCAGCAGAGAAAGGGAGGGGGACACTGAAGCTTTCTTT
TRBJ2-7 TRBV7-8 NA NA CASSSDYTYEQYF TGTGCCAGCAGCTCCGACTATACCTACGAGCAGTACTTC
TRBJ2-2 TRBV7-3 NA NA CASSLTRGGFTNTGELFF TGTGCCAGCAGCTTAACGAGGGGGGGATTTACGAACACCGGGGAGCTGTTTTTT
TRBJ2-2 TRBV7-3 NA NA CASSDRRTGELFF TGTGCCAGCAGCGACCGGAGGACCGGGGAGCTGTTTTTT
TRBJ1-4 TRBV11-2 NA NA CASSAYGRRDINEKLFF TGTGCCAGCAGCGCTTACGGACGCAGGGATATTAATGAAAAACTGTTTTTT
TRBJ2-1 TRBV7-3 NA NA CASSQFGGVDNEQFF TGTGCCAGCAGCCAGTTTGGCGGGGTGGACAATGAGCAGTTCTTC
TRBJ2-1 TRBV28 once NA CASSFPGSRGNEQFF TGTGCCAGCAGTTTCCCCGGGAGTAGGGGCAATGAGCAGTTCTTC
TRBJ2-5 TRBV28 NA TRBD1 CASSFELDRGHETQYF TGTGCCAGCAGTTTTGAGTTGGACAGGGGCCACGAGACCCAGTACTTC
TRBJ1-5 TRBV6-5 NA NA CASSYGQNQPQHF TGTGCCAGCAGCTATGGACAGAATCAGCCCCAGCATTTT
TRBJ1-1 TRBV7-3 few NA CASSLQENTEAFF TGTGCCAGCAGCCTGCAGGAAAACACTGAAGCTTTCTTT
TRBJ1-2 TRBV28 once NA CASRAQGLQRYGYTF TGTGCCAGCAGAGCGCAGGGCCTCCAACGGTATGGCTACACCTTC
TRBJ2-2 TRBV27 NA NA CASSLRQGYTGELFF TGTGCCAGCAGTCTCCGTCAGGGTTACACCGGGGAGCTGTTTTTT
TRBJ2-7 TRBV10-1 NA NA CASSESGTSYEQYF TGCGCCAGCAGTGAGTCGGGGACTTCCTACGAGCAGTACTTC
TRBJ1-1 TRBV7-3 NA NA CASSSSYNTEAFF TGTGCCAGCAGCTCTAGCTATAACACTGAAGCTTTCTTT
TRBJ2-7 TRBV7-9 NA TRBD2 CASSLKASGSSEQYF TGTGCCAGCAGCTTAAAGGCTAGCGGGAGTTCCGAGCAGTACTTC
TRBJ2-2 TRBV28 NA NA CASSSRPSGELFF TGTGCCAGCAGCTCCAGGCCAAGCGGGGAGCTGTTTTTT
TRBJ2-5 TRBV5-1 NA TRBD2 CASSFTGLAEETQYF TGCGCCAGCAGTTTTACGGGACTAGCGGAAGAGACCCAGTACTTC
TRBJ2-7 TRBV4-1 NA TRBD2 CASSLLPGGLSYEQYF TGCGCCAGCAGCCTATTGCCGGGAGGGCTTTCCTACGAGCAGTACTTC
TRBJ1-1 TRBV6-5 NA TRBD1 CASSPTPTGRTEAFF TGTGCCAGCAGTCCAACACCGACAGGGCGGACTGAAGCTTTCTTT
TRBJ1-3 TRBV5-1 NA NA CASSLRTGFSGNTIYF TGCGCCAGCAGCTTACGTACAGGTTTCTCTGGAAACACCATATATTTT
TRBJ2-7 TRBV7-3 NA TRBD1 CASSLGPGQGSYEQYF TGTGCCAGCAGCTTAGGGCCGGGACAGGGTTCCTACGAGCAGTACTTC
TRBJ2-7 TRBV7-2 NA NA CASSLGTTTYEQYF TGTGCCAGCAGCTTAGGAACTACTACCTACGAGCAGTACTTC
TRBJ2-7 TRBV19 NA TRBD2 CASSSQPAGTGGYEQYF TGTGCCAGTAGTTCCCAACCAGCCGGGACGGGGGGCTACGAGCAGTACTTC
TRBJ2-7 TRBV2 once NA CASSYDGEQYF TGTGCCAGCAGTTACGACGGGGAGCAGTACTTC
TRBJ2-7 TRBV5-6 NA NA CASSFLGANSYEQYF TGTGCCAGCAGCTTCCTGGGGGCTAACTCCTACGAGCAGTACTTC
TRBJ2-7 TRBV2 NA TRBD1 CASSPLGTVSYEQYF TGTGCCAGCAGCCCTCTTGGGACAGTCTCCTACGAGCAGTACTTC
TRBJ2-1 TRBV5-1 NA TRBD2 CASSLASGSTYEQFF TGCGCCAGCAGCTTGGCTAGCGGGAGTACCTATGAGCAGTTCTTC
TRBJ2-6 TRBV2 NA TRBD1 CASSDFPRDRSSGANVLTF TGTGCCAGCAGTGATTTCCCGCGGGACAGGAGCTCTGGGGCCAACGTCCTGACTTTC
TRBJ2-7 TRBV7-9 once NA CASSLARELIYEQYF TGTGCCAGCAGCTTAGCGCGTGAACTCATCTACGAGCAGTACTTC
TRBJ1-4 TRBV28 NA NA CASSPRDTNEKLFF TGTGCCAGCAGTCCTCGGGACACAAATGAAAAACTGTTTTTT
TRBJ1-5 TRBV6-1 NA NA CASSEAGFWGPQPQHF TGTGCCAGCAGTGAAGCCGGGTTTTGGGGCCCCCAGCCCCAGCATTTT
TRBJ2-3 TRBV5-6 NA NA CASSLQRTTDTQYF TGTGCCAGCAGCTTGCAGCGGACCACAGATACGCAGTATTTT
TRBJ2-5 TRBV28 NA NA CASSLYGGGRGLETQYF TGTGCCAGCAGTTTATATGGGGGGGGCAGGGGTTTAGAGACCCAGTACTTC
TRBJ2-5 TRBV9 NA TRBD2 CASSVSGLESQQYF TGTGCCAGCAGCGTAAGTGGACTAGAATCACAGCAGTACTTC
TRBJ1-2 TRBV4-1 NA TRBD1 CASSQDNRGLNYGYTF TGCGCCAGCAGCCAAGATAACAGGGGGCTTAACTATGGCTACACCTTC
TRBJ2-5 TRBV27 once NA CASRIQGQETQYF TGTGCCAGCAGGATACAGGGTCAGGAGACCCAGTACTTC